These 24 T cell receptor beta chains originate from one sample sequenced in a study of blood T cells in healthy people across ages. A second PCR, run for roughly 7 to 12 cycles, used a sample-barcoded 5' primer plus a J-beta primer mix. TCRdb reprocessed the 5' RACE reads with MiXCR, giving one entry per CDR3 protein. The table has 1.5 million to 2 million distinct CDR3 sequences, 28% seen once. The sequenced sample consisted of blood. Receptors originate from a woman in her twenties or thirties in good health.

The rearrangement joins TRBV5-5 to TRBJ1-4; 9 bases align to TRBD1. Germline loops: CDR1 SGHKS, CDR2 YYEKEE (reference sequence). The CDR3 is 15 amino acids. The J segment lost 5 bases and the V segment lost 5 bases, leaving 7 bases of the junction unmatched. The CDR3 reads CASRNPGTGNEKLFF. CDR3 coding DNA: TGTGCCAGCAGAAATCCTGGGACAGGGAATGAAAAACTGTTTTTT.

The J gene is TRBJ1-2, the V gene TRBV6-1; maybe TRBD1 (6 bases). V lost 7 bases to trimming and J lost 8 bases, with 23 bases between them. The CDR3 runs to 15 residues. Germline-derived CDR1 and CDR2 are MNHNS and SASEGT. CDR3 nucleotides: TGTGCCAGCAAGTCCCCCGGACAGACTCAAGGCGGCTACACCTTC. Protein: CASKSPGQTQGGYTF.

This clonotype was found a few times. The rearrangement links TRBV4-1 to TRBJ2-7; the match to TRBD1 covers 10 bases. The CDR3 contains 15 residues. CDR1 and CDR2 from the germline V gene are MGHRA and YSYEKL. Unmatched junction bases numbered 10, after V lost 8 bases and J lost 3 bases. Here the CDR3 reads CASGRTGTGVYEQYF. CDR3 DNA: TGCGCCAGCGGAAGGACCGGGACAGGGGTCTACGAGCAGTACTTC.

The CDR3: CASREAGGASDTGELFF. Here the CDR3 DNA reads TGTGCCAGCAGGGAAGCCGGGGGGGCCTCGGACACCGGGGAGCTGTTTTTT. V is TRBV7-3 and J is TRBJ2-2, with 8 bases that match TRBD2. Losses at the gene ends were 6 bases for V and 3 bases for J; bases not matched to a gene: 12. The CDR3 is 17 residues long. Germline assignment: CDR1 SGHTA and CDR2 FQGTGA.

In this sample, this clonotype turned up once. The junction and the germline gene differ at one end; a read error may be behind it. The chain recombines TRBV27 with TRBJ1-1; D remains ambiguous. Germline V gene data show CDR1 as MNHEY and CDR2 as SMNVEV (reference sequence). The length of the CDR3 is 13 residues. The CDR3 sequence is CASSRNQNAEAFF. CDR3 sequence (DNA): TGTGCCAGCAGCAGGAATCAGAACGCTGAAGCTTTCTTT.

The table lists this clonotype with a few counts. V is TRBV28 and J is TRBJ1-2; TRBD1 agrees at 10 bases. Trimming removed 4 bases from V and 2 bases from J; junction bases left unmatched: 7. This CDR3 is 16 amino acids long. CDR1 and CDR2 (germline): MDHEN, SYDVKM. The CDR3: CASSYPDRGLNYGYTF. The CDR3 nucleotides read TGTGCCAGCAGTTACCCAGACAGGGGGCTAAACTATGGCTACACCTTC.

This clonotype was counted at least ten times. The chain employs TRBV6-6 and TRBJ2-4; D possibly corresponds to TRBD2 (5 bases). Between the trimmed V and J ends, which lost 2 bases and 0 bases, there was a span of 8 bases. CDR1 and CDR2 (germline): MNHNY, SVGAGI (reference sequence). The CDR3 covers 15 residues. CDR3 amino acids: CASSYTSGAKNIQYF. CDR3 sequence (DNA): TGTGCCAGCAGTTACACCAGCGGAGCCAAAAACATTCAGTACTTC.

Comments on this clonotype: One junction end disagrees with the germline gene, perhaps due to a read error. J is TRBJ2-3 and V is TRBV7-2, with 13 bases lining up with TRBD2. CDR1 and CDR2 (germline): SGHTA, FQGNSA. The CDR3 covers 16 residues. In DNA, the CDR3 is TGTGCCCGCAGCCGGACTAGCGGGAGCATGAAAGATACGCAGTATTTT. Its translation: CARSRTSGSMKDTQYF. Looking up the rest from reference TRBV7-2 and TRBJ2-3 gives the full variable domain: GAGVSQSPSNKVTEKGKDVELRCDPISGHTALYWYRQSLGQGLEFLIYFQGNSAPDKSGLPSDRFSAERTGGSVSTLTIQRTQQEDSAVYLCARSRTSGSMKDTQYFGPGTRLTVL.

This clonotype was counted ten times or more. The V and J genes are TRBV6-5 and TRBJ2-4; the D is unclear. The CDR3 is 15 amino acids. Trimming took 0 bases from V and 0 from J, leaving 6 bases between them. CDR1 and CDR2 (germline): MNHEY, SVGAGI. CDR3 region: CASSYSLLAKNIQYF. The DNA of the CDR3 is TGTGCCAGCAGTTACTCTTTGTTAGCCAAAAACATTCAGTACTTC.

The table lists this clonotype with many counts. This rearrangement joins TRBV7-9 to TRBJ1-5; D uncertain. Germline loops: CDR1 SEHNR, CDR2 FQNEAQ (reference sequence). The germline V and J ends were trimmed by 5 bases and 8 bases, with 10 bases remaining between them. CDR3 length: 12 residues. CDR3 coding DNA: TGTGCCAGCAGCCTCCGGGATGAGCCCCAGCATTTT. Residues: CASSLRDEPQHF.

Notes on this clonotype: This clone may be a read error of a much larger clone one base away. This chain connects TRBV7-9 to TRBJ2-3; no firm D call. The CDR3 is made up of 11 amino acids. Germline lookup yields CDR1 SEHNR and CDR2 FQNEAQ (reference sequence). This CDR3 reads CASTHTDMQYF. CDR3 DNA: TGTGCCAGCACCCACACAGATATGCAGTATTTT.

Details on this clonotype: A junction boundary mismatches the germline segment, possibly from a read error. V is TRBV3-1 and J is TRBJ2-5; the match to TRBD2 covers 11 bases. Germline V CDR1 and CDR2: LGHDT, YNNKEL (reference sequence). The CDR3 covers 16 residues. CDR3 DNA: TGTGCCAGCAGCAAAGAACCTAGCGGGAGGCAGGAGACCCAGTACTTC. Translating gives CASSKEPSGRQETQYF.

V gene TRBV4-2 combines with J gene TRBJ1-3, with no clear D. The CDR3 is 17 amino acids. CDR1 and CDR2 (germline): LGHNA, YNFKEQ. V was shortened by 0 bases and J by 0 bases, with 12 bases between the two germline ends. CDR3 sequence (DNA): TGTGCCAGCAGCCAAGAGGAGGTCAGGAGCTCTGGAAACACCATATATTTT. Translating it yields CASSQEEVRSSGNTIYF.

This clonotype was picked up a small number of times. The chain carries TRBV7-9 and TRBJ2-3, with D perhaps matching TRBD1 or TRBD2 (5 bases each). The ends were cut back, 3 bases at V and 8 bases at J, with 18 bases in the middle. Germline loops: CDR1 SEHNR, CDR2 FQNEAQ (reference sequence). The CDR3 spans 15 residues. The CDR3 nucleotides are TGTGCCAGCAGCTTCGAGGGGCAGTCCGTGGGTACGCAGTATTTT. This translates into CASSFEGQSVGTQYF.

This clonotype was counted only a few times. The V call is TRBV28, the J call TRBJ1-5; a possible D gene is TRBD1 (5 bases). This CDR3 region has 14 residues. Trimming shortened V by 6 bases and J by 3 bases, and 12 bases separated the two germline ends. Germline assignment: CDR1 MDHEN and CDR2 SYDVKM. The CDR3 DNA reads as TGTGCCAGCAGGTCTGGGGGTTCCAATCAGCCCCAGCATTTT. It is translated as CASRSGGSNQPQHF.

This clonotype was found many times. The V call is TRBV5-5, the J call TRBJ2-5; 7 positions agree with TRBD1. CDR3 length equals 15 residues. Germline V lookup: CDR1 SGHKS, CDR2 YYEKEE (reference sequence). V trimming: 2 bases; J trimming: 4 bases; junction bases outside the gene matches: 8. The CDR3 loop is CASSLSGQPGETQYF. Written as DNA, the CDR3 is TGTGCCAGCAGCTTATCGGGACAGCCGGGAGAGACCCAGTACTTC. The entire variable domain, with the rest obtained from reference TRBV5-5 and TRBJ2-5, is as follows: DAGVTQSPTHLIKTRGQQVTLRCSPISGHKSVSWYQQVLGQGPQFIFQYYEKEERGRGNFPDRFSARQFPNYSSELNVNALLLGDSALYLCASSLSGQPGETQYFGPGTRLLVL.

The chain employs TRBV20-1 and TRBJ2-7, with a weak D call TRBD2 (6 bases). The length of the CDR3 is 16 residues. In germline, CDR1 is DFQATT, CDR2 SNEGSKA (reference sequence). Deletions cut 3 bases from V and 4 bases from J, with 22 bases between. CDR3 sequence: CSARPEREDSIYEQYF. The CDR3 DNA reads TGCAGTGCTAGGCCCGAAAGGGAGGATTCCATTTACGAGCAGTACTTC.

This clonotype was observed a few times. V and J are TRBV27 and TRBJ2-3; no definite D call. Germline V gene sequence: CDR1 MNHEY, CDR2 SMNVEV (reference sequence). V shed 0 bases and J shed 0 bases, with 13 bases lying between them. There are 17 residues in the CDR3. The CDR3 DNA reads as TGTGCCAGCAGTTTATCGATTGGTGGCACTAGCACAGATACGCAGTATTTT. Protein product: CASSLSIGGTSTDTQYF.

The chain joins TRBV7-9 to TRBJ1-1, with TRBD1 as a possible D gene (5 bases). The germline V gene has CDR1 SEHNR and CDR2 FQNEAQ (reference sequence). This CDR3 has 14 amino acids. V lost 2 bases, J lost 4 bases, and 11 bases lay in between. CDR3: CASSLMGRGTEAFF. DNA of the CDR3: TGTGCCAGCAGCTTAATGGGACGGGGCACTGAAGCTTTCTTT.

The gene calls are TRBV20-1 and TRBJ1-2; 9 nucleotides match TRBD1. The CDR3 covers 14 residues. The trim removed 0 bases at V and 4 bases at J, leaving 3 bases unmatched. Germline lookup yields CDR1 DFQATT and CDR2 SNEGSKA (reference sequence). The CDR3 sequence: CSARDGQGSYGYTF. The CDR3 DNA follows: TGCAGTGCTAGAGATGGACAGGGGTCCTATGGCTACACCTTC.

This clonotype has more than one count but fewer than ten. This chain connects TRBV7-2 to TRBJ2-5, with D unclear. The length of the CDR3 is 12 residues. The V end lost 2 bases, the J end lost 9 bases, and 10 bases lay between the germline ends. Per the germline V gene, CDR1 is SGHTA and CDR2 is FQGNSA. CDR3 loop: CASSLTLVPQYF. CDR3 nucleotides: TGTGCCAGCAGCTTAACCTTAGTGCCCCAGTACTTC.

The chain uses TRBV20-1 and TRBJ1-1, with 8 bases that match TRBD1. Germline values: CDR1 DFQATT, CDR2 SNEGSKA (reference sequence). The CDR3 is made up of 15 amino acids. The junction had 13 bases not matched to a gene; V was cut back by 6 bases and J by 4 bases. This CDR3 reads CSARSQGDWGTEAFF. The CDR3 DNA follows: TGCAGTGCAAGGTCACAGGGGGATTGGGGCACTGAAGCTTTCTTT.

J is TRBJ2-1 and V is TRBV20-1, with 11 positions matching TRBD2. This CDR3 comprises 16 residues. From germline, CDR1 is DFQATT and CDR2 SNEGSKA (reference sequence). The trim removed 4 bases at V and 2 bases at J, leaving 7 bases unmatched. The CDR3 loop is CSAMGLAGGAYNEQFF. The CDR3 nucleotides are TGCAGTGCTATGGGGCTAGCGGGAGGAGCCTACAATGAGCAGTTCTTC.

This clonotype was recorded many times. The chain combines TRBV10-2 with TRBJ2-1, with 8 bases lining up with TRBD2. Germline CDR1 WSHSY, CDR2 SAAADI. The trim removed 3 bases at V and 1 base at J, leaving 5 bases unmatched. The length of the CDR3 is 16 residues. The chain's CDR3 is CASSDRRGASYNEQFF. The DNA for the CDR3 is TGCGCCAGCAGTGACAGGCGGGGGGCATCCTACAATGAGCAGTTCTTC.